This TCR beta chain is drawn from a study of blood T cell repertoires in COVID-19. Study background: Both acute and convalescent COVID-19 samples were obtained from the United States, Italy and Spain.

Germline loops: CDR1 LNHNV, CDR2 YYDKDF (reference sequence). This CDR3 spans 17 amino acids. With 2 bases clipped from V and 0 bases from J, the junction kept 7 bases outside the gene matches. Only in-frame clones appear in the TCRdb table, and some are missing; sequencing was by immunoSEQ multiplex PCR. The sample has around 360,000 clones; more than 75% are singletons. This TCR derives from a woman in her 30s who had recovered from COVID-19. The sample taken for sequencing was PBMCs or T cells enriched from blood (not recorded which). V is TRBV15 and J is TRBJ1-5, with 7 bases matching TRBD1. CDR3 in DNA: TGTGCCACCAGCAGAAGGGACAGCCTCAATAGCAATCAGCCCCAGCATTTT. Translation: CATSRRDSLNSNQPQHF.